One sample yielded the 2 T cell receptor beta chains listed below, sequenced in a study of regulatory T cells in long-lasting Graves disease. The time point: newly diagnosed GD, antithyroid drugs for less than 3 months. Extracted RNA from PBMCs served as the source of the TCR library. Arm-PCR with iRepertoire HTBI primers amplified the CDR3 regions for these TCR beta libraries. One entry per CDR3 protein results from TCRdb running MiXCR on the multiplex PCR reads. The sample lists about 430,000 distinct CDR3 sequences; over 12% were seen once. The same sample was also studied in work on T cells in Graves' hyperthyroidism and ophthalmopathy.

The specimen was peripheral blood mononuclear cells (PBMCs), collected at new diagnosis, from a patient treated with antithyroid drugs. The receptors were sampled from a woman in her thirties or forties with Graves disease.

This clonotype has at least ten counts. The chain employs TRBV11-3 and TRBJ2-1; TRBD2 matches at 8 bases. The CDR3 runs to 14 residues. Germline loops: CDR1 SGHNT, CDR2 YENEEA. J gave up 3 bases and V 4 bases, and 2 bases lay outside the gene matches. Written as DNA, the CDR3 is TGTGCCAGCAGCTCCGGGACTAGCTACAATGAGCAGTTCTTC. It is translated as CASSSGTSYNEQFF.

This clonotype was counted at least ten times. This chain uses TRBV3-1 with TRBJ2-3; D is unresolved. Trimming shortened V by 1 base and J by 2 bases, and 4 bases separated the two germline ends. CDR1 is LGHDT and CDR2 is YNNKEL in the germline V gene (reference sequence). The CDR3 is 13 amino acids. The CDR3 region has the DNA TGTGCCAGCAGCCAAGCCAACACAGATACGCAGTATTTT. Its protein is CASSQANTDTQYF.